This T cell receptor (beta chain) was identified in a study of blood T cell repertoires in COVID-19. Trimming at V came to 4 bases and at J to 2 bases, leaving 2 bases not matched to a gene. CDR1 and CDR2 from the germline V gene are SGHRS and YFSETQ. The CDR3 is 14 residues long. This clone showed up many times. The repertoire was sequenced with immunoSEQ multiplex PCR; TCRdb's copy has only in-frame clones and lacks some. The data contain roughly 250,000 clones, roughly 86% of them singletons. The genes are TRBV5-1 and TRBJ2-2, with 7 nucleotides matching TRBD2. Source material: PBMCs or T cells enriched from blood (not recorded which). This TCR came from a woman between 45 and 65 years old who had recovered from COVID-19. CDR3 in amino acids: CASSRDYNTGELFF. DNA of the CDR3: TGCGCCAGCAGCCGGGACTATAACACCGGGGAGCTGTTTTTT.